This TCR beta chain came from a study of OX40 agonist ivuxolimab in advanced cancers. In the study overall: Clinicians treated patients with ivuxolimab, an agonistic anti-OX40 (CD134) antibody.

Assay: immunoSEQ multiplex PCR; the TCRdb copy retains only in-frame clones and omits some. Counted here are about 58,000 clones, roughly 80% occurring once; the ten biggest clones make up roughly 3.3%. It was autoimmune disease history or systemic immunosuppression that excluded patients. V was clipped by 2 bases and J by 1 base; unmatched bases: 3. Germline CDR1 MNHEY, CDR2 SVGAGI. The CDR3 length is 15 residues. The chain couples TRBV6-5 to TRBJ2-5, with 8 nucleotides matching TRBD1. The specimen was CD4+ or CD8+ T cells sorted from blood, collected in a trial of the OX40 agonist ivuxolimab. The receptor's source is an adult with an advanced solid tumor such as melanoma, head and neck, liver or kidney cancer. The CDR3 region is CASSYARGPQETQYF. CDR3 DNA: TGTGCCAGCAGTTACGCCAGGGGGCCCCAAGAGACCCAGTACTTC.